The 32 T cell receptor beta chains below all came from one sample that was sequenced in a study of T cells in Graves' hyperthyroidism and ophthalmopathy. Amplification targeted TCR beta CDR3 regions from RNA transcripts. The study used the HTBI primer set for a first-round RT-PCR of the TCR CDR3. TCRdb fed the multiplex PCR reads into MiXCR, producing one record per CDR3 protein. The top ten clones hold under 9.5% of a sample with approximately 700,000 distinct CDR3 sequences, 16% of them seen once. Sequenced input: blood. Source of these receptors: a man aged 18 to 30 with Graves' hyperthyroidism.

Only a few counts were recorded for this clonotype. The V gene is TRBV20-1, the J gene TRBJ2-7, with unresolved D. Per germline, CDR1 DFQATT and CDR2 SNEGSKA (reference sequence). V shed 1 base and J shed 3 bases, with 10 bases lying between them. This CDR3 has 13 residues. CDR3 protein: CSARVAENYEQYF. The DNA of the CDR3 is TGCAGTGCTAGAGTGGCGGAAAACTACGAGCAGTACTTC.

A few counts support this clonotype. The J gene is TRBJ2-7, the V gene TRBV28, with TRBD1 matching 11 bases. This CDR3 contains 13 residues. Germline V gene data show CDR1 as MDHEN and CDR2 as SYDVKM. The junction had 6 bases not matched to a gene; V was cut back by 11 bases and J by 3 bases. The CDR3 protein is CACGGTGGYEQYF. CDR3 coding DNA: TGTGCCTGCGGCGGGACAGGGGGCTACGAGCAGTACTTC.

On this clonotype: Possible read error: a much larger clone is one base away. CDR3 nucleotides: TGTGCCAGCAGCCCCACCGCTGGCTCTGAAAACACCATATATTTT. This codes for CASSPTAGSENTIYF. This sequence joins TRBV11-3 and TRBJ1-3; D is uncertain. This CDR3 is built from 15 residues. Germline V gene data show CDR1 as SGHNT and CDR2 as YENEEA.

The DNA for the CDR3 is TGTGCCACCAGTGATTTGCAACCAGATTCCTACAATGAGCAGTTCTTC. This sequence encodes CATSDLQPDSYNEQFF. V and J are TRBV24-1 and TRBJ2-1; D is uncertain. V dropped 0 bases and J dropped 1 base, with 9 bases sitting between them. The CDR3 totals 16 residues. The V gene's germline CDR1 is KGHDR and CDR2 SFDVKD.

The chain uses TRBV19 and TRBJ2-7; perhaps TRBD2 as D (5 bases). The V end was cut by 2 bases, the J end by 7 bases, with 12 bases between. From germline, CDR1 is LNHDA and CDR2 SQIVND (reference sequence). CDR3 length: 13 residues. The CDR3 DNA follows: TGTGCCAGTAGTATATCAGCACGGGGTGAGCAGTACTTC. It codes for CASSISARGEQYF.

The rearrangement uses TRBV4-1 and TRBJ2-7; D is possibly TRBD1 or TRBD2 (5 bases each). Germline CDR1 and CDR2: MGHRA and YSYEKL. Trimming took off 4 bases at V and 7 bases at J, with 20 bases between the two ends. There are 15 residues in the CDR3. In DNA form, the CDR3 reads TGCGCCAGCAGCCGATCCGGGACCGGATACGGTGAGCAGTACTTC. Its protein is CASSRSGTGYGEQYF.

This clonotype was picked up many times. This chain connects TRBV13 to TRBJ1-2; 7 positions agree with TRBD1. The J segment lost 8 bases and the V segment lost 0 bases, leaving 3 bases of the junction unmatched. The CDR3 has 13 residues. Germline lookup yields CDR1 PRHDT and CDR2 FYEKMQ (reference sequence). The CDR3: CASSLGTGRGYTF. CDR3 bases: TGTGCCAGCAGCTTAGGGACAGGGCGAGGCTACACCTTC.

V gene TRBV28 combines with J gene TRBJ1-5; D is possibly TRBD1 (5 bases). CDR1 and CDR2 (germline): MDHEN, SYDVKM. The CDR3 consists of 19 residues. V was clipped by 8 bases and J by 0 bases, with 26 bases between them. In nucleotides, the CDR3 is TGTGCCAGCGCCTGGAGTCGGGAGTCGGGGGAACATAGCAATCAGCCCCAGCATTTT. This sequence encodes CASAWSRESGEHSNQPQHF.

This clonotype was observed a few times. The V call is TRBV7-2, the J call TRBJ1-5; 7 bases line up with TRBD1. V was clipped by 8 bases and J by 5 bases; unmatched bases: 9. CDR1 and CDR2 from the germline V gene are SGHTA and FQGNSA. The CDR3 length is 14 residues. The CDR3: CASAGPGGDQPQHF. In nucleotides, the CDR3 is TGTGCCAGCGCGGGGCCAGGGGGGGATCAGCCCCAGCATTTT.

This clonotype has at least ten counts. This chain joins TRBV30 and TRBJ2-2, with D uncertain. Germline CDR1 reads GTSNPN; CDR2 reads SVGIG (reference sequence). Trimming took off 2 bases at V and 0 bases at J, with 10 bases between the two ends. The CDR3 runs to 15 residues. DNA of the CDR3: TGTGCCTGGAGTTTCGAGAGTGCGAACACCGGGGAGCTGTTTTTT. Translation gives CAWSFESANTGELFF.

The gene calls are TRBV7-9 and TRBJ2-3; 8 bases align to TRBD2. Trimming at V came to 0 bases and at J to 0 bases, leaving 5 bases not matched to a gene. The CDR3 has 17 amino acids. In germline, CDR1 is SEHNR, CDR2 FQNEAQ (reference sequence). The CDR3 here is CASSLAVGGVSTDTQYF. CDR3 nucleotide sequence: TGTGCCAGCAGCTTAGCGGTCGGGGGGGTTAGCACAGATACGCAGTATTTT.

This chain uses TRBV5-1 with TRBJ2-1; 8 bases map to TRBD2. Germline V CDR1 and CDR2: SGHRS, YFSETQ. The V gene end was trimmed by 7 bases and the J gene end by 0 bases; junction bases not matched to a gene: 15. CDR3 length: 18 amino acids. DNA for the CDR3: TGCGCCAGCCGACGTGGGGCTAGCGGGTTGAGCTCCTACAATGAGCAGTTCTTC. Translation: CASRRGASGLSSYNEQFF.

This CDR3 reads CASSEGLAAKNIQYF. The CDR3 bases are TGTGCCAGCAGTGAGGGCTTGGCAGCCAAAAACATTCAGTACTTC. V gene TRBV6-1 combines with J gene TRBJ2-4; D is undetermined. V lost 3 bases and J 0 bases, leaving 9 bases between the germline ends. Per the germline V gene, CDR1 is MNHNS and CDR2 is SASEGT. The CDR3 is made up of 15 amino acids.

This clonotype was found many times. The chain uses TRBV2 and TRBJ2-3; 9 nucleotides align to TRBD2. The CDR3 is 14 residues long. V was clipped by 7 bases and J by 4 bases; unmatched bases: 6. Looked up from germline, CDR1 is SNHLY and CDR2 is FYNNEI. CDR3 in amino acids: CASNLAGGADTQYF. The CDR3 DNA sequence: TGTGCCAGCAATCTGGCGGGAGGGGCAGATACGCAGTATTTT.

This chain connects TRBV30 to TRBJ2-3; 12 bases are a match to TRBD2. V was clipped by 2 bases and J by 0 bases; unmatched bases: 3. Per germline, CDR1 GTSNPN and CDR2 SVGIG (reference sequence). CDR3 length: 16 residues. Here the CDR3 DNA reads TGTGCCTGGAGTCCCGGGACTAGCGGGAGCACAGATACGCAGTATTTT. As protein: CAWSPGTSGSTDTQYF.

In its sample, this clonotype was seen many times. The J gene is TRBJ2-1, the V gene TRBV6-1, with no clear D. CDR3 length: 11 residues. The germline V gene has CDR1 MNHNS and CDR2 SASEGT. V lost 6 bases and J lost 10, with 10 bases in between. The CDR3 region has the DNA TGTGCCAGCAGCGAGTTAGGAGAGCAGTTCTTC. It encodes CASSELGEQFF.

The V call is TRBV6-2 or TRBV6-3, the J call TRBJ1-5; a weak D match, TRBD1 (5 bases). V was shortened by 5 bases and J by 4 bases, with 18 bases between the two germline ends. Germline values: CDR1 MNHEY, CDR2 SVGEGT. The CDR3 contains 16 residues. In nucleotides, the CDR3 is TGTGCCAGCAGTCGAGCCGGGACGGGGGATAATCAGCCCCAGCATTTT. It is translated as CASSRAGTGDNQPQHF.

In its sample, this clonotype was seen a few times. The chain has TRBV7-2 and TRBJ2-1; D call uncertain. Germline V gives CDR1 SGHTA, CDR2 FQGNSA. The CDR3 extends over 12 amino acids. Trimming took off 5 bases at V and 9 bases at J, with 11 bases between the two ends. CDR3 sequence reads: CASSQVHGEQFF. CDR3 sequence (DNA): TGTGCCAGCAGCCAAGTCCACGGTGAGCAGTTCTTC.

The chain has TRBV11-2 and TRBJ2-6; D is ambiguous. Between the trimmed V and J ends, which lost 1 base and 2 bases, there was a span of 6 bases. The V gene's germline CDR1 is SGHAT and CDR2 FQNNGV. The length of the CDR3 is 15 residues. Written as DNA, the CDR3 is TGTGCCAGCAGCTTAGCGCTTCCTGGGGCCAACGTCCTGACTTTC. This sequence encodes CASSLALPGANVLTF.

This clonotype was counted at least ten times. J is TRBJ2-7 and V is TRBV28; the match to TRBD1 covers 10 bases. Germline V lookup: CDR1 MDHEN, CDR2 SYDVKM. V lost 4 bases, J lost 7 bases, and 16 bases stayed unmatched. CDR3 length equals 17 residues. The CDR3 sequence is CASSSRPGQGTLGEQYF. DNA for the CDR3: TGTGCCAGCAGTTCGCGCCCGGGACAGGGGACCCTCGGGGAGCAGTACTTC.

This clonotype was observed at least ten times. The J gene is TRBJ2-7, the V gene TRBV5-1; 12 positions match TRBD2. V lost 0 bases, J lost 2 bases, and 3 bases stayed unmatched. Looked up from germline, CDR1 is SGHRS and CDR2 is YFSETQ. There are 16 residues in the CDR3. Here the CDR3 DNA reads TGCGCCAGCAGCTTGGAGGCTAGCGGGAGGGCCTACGAGCAGTACTTC. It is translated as CASSLEASGRAYEQYF.

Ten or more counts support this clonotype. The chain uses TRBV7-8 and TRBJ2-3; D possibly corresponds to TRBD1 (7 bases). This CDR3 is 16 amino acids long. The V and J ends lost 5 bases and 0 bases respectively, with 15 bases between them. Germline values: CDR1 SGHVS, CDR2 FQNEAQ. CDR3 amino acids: CASSPEGTASTDTQYF. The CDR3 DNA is TGTGCCAGCAGCCCGGAGGGGACAGCGAGCACAGATACGCAGTATTTT.

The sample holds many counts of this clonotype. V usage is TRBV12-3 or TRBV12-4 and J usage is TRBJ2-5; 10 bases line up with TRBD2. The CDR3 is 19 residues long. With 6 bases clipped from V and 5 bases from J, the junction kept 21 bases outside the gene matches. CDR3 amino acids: CASSPLGGPSGSRLETQYF. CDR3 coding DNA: TGTGCCAGCAGCCCCCTGGGGGGGCCTAGCGGGAGCCGTTTGGAGACCCAGTACTTC.

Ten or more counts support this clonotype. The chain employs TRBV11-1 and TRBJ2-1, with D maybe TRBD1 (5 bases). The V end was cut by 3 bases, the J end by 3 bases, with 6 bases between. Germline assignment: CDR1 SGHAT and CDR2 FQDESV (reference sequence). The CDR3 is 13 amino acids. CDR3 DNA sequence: TGTGCCAGCAGCTTCCAGGGCTACAATGAGCAGTTCTTC. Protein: CASSFQGYNEQFF.

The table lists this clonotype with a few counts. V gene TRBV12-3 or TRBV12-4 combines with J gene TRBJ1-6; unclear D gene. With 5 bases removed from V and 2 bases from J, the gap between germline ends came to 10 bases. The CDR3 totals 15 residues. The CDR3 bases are TGTGCCAGCAGTCTATCACAGCCCTATAATTCACCCCTCCACTTT. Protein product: CASSLSQPYNSPLHF.

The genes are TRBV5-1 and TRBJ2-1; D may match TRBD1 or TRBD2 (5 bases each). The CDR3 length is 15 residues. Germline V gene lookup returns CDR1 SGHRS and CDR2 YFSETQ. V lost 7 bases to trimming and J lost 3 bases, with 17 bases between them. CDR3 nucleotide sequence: TGCGCCAGCGCCCTAGGGACGGATCTCTACAATGAGCAGTTCTTC. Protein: CASALGTDLYNEQFF.

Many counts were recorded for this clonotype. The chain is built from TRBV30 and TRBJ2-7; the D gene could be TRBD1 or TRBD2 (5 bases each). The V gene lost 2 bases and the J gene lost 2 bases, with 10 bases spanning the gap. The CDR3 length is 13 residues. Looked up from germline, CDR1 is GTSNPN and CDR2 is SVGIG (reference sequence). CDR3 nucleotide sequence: TGTGCCTGGAGTAGCGGACAAACCTACGAGCAGTACTTC. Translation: CAWSSGQTYEQYF.

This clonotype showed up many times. The CDR3 nucleotides are TGTGCCAGCAGCGTAGCGGGGTTATTCAATGAGCAGTTCTTC. Amino acids: CASSVAGLFNEQFF. The chain recombines TRBV27 with TRBJ2-1; 8 nucleotides align to TRBD2. The CDR3 extends over 14 amino acids. Germline trimming cut 6 bases from V and 6 bases from J; bases unmatched to any gene: 7. CDR1 and CDR2 (germline): MNHEY, SMNVEV (reference sequence).

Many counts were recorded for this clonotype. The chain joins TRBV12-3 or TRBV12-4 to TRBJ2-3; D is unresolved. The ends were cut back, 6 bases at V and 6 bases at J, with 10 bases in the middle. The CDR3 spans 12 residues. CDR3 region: CASSLRVDTQYF. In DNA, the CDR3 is TGTGCCAGCAGCTTACGGGTGGATACGCAGTATTTT.

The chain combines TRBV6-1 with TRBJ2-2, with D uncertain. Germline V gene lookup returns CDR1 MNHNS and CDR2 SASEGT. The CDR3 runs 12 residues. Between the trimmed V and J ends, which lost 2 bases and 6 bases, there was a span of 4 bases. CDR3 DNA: TGTGCCAGCAGTGAAATATCCGGGGAGCTGTTTTTT. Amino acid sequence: CASSEISGELFF.

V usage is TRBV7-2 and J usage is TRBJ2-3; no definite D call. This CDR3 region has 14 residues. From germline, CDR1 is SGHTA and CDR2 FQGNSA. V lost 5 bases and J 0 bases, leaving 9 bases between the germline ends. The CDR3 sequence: CASSLRMSTDTQYF. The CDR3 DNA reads TGTGCCAGCAGCCTACGGATGAGCACAGATACGCAGTATTTT.

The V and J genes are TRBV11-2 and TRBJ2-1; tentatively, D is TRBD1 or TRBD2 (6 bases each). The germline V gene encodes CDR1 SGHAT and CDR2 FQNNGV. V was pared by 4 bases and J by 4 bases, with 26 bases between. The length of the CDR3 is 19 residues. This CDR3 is CASSSQGSGPGWGYNEQFF. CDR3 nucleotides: TGTGCCAGCAGCTCACAGGGTAGCGGCCCCGGCTGGGGTTACAATGAGCAGTTCTTC. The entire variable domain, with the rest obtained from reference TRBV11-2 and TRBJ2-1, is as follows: EAGVAQSPRYKIIEKRQSVAFWCNPISGHATLYWYQQILGQGPKLLIQFQNNGVVDDSQLPKDRFSAERLKGVDSTLKIQPAKLEDSAVYLCASSSQGSGPGWGYNEQFFGPGTRLTVL.